The present entry profiles one T cell receptor (beta chain) with its context. Only in-frame clones appear in the TCRdb table, and some are missing; sequencing was by immunoSEQ multiplex PCR. The sample holds roughly 46,000 clones; roughly 88% are singletons and the top ten take about 2%. The time point was: peripheral blood 6 weeks after treatment start. Each patient contributed between 1 and 8 total time points of blood mononuclear cells, pretreatment and during treatment. This entry is derived from a study of PD-L1 blockade in urothelial cancer. On the study more broadly: Patients with male sex and bladder-origin urothelial cancer accounted for most of the roughly 30 enrolled. Across blood samples, T cells had a median count of about 140,000.

The TCR was taken from a man aged 50 to 59 with urothelial cancer. Sequenced material: PBMCs, taken around atezolizumab (anti-PD-L1) treatment.

The DNA of the CDR3 is TGCGCCAGCAGCTTGGGCGGAGCGGCGGGAGGGCTCACAGATACGCAGTATTTT. It translates to CASSLGGAAGGLTDTQYF. The chain joins TRBV5-1 to TRBJ2-3, with 9 bases identical to TRBD2. Per the germline V gene, CDR1 is SGHRS and CDR2 is YFSETQ. The CDR3 is 18 residues long. The ends lost 0 bases at V and 2 bases at J; junction bases unmatched: 10.